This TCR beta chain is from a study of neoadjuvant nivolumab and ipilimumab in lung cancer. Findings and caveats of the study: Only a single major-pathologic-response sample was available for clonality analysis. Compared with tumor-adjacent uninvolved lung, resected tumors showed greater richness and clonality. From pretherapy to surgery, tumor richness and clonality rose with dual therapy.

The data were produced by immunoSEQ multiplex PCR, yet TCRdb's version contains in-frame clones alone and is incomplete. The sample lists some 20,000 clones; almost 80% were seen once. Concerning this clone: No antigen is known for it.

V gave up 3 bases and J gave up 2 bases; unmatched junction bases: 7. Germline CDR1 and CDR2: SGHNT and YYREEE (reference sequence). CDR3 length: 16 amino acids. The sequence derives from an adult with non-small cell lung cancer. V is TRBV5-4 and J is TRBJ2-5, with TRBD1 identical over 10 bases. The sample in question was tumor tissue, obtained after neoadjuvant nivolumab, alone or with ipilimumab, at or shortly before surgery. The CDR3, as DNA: TGTGCCAGCAGCTACCATCAGGGACAGGGGCAAGAGACCCAGTACTTC. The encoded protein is CASSYHQGQGQETQYF.